The 29 T cell receptor beta chains below were found in one sample sequenced in a study of vaccination and CD4 T cells after COVID-19. The antigens these receptors bind are not known. The study sequenced cultured CD4+ T cell DNA using the Oncomine TCR Beta short-read assay. TCRdb used MiXCR to reprocess the PCR reads, holding one entry per CDR3 protein. The data show 20,000 or so distinct CDR3 sequences, approximately 38% seen once. This sample's time point: late sampling 161 to 241 days after vaccination in a few convalescent patients. Treatment denoted: 10-day PBMC culture with coronavirus spike peptide pools or control peptides (ViraFEST assay). Material: CD4+ T cells from blood, cultured in vitro, obtained about 7 months after SARS-CoV-2 vaccination. These receptors originate from a human donor who had recovered from COVID-19.

This rearrangement joins TRBV28 to TRBJ1-6, with D unresolved. The V and J ends lost 3 bases and 5 bases respectively, with 8 bases between them. Germline CDR1 reads MDHEN; CDR2 reads SYDVKM. There are 14 residues in the CDR3. The CDR3 nucleotides read TGTGCCAGCAGTTTGTGGCAAAATAATTCACCCCTCCACTTT. This codes for CASSLWQNNSPLHF.

This clonotype was seen more than once but under ten times. The rearrangement links TRBV24-1 to TRBJ2-6; a possible D gene is TRBD1 (5 bases). Germline assignment: CDR1 KGHDR and CDR2 SFDVKD. There are 16 residues in the CDR3. The V gene lost 9 bases and the J gene lost 0 bases, with 14 bases spanning the gap. The CDR3, as DNA: TGTGCCACCGGACAAGGGGCCCGCTCTGGGGCCAACGTCCTGACTTTC. It yields the protein CATGQGARSGANVLTF.

The chain couples TRBV6-5 to TRBJ2-7, with 14 positions matching TRBD2. In germline, CDR1 is MNHEY, CDR2 SVGAGI. This CDR3 is 16 amino acids long. The V gene end was trimmed by 2 bases and the J gene end by 4 bases; junction bases not matched to a gene: 4. DNA of the CDR3: TGTGCCAGCAGTTACCCCGGGACTAGCGGGAGTTACGAGCAGTACTTC. The encoded protein is CASSYPGTSGSYEQYF.

The chain couples TRBV19 to TRBJ2-6; possible D gene TRBD1, 6 bases. This CDR3 has 15 amino acids. Trimming removed 6 bases from V and 0 bases from J, with 9 bases in between. Germline V gives CDR1 LNHDA, CDR2 SQIVND (reference sequence). CDR3 sequence: CASSKQGSGANVLTF. The CDR3 coding sequence is TGTGCCAGTAGCAAACAGGGCTCTGGGGCCAACGTCCTGACTTTC.

This clonotype was recorded a few times. The genes are TRBV18 and TRBJ2-7; TRBD2 aligns across 8 bases. From germline, CDR1 is KGHSH and CDR2 LQKENI. Trimming cost V 5 bases and J 3 bases; bases outside gene matches: 6. The CDR3 is made up of 14 amino acids. The CDR3 DNA sequence: TGTGCCAGCTCAGAGACTAGCGAGGGCTACGAGCAGTACTTC. Its protein product is CASSETSEGYEQYF.

In DNA, the CDR3 is TGCGCCACCGGACAGGGGGACCAAGAGACCCAGTACTTC. Its protein is CATGQGDQETQYF. V gene TRBV5-1 combines with J gene TRBJ2-5; 10 bases agree with TRBD1. Germline V gene sequence: CDR1 SGHRS, CDR2 YFSETQ. The CDR3 runs to 13 residues. J lost 0 bases, V lost 9 bases, and 2 bases had no gene match.

The chain uses TRBV7-4 and TRBJ2-7, with 7 bases aligning to TRBD1. The length of the CDR3 is 16 residues. Germline values: CDR1 SGHVT, CDR2 SQSDAQ. V trimming: 5 bases; J trimming: 5 bases; junction bases outside the gene matches: 15. CDR3 coding DNA: TGTGCCAGCAGCATAAGAACTGGACAGGAAAGAAACGAGCAGTACTTC. Residues: CASSIRTGQERNEQYF.

The V gene is TRBV28, the J gene TRBJ2-4; TRBD2 might be the D (6 bases). This CDR3 contains 15 residues. Trimming removed 6 bases from V and 0 bases from J, with 12 bases in between. Per germline, CDR1 MDHEN and CDR2 SYDVKM. The CDR3 region has the DNA TGTGCCAGCAGAGCTCCGGGACTAGCCAAAAACATTCAGTACTTC. It translates to CASRAPGLAKNIQYF.

V is TRBV6-1 and J is TRBJ2-3, with 10 bases matching TRBD2. The trim removed 6 bases at V and 1 base at J, leaving 4 bases unmatched. CDR1 is MNHNS, CDR2 SASEGT, per germline. CDR3 length equals 15 residues. Here the CDR3 DNA reads TGTGCCAGCAGCCTAGCGGGAGCGGGCACAGATACGCAGTATTTT. Translating gives CASSLAGAGTDTQYF.

This clonotype occurred a few times. The rearrangement uses TRBV7-9 and TRBJ2-1; 7 bases map to TRBD1. The CDR3 has 15 amino acids. J was trimmed by 3 bases and V by 5 bases; bases with no gene match: 7. CDR1 is SEHNR, CDR2 FQNEAQ, per germline (reference sequence). CDR3 residues: CASSPLRGNYNEQFF. The CDR3 nucleotides read TGTGCCAGCAGCCCACTCAGGGGGAACTACAATGAGCAGTTCTTC.

This chain links TRBV24-1 with TRBJ2-1; D is unclear. The CDR3 totals 13 residues. Germline CDR1 reads KGHDR; CDR2 reads SFDVKD. Between the trimmed V and J ends, which lost 4 bases and 9 bases, there was a span of 12 bases. The CDR3 loop is CATSERRWSEQFF. CDR3 sequence (DNA): TGTGCCACCAGTGAACGGCGATGGAGTGAGCAGTTCTTC.

The chain links TRBV19 to TRBJ2-7; D is uncertain. Germline CDR1 reads LNHDA; CDR2 reads SQIVND (reference sequence). Trimming stripped 4 bases from V and 3 bases from J, with 13 bases between. This CDR3 is 14 amino acids long. Here the CDR3 reads CASSSASPRYEQYF. The CDR3 DNA reads as TGTGCCAGTAGTAGTGCTTCGCCTCGCTACGAGCAGTACTTC.

The genes are TRBV20-1 and TRBJ2-7; 10 nucleotides agree with TRBD1. Germline assignment: CDR1 DFQATT and CDR2 SNEGSKA (reference sequence). This CDR3 spans 15 amino acids. V was pared by 7 bases and J by 6 bases, with 15 bases of the junction left unmatched. CDR3: CSVPGGTGDASEQYF. The CDR3 coding sequence is TGCAGTGTCCCCGGGGGGACAGGGGATGCCAGCGAGCAGTACTTC.

The chain couples TRBV7-9 to TRBJ2-1, with D perhaps matching TRBD1 (6 bases). CDR1 is SEHNR and CDR2 is FQNEAQ in the germline V gene (reference sequence). This CDR3 spans 16 amino acids. V gave up 5 bases and J gave up 4 bases, with 18 bases separating them. The CDR3 region is CASSQQGLSRYNEQFF. The CDR3 region has the DNA TGTGCCAGCAGCCAACAGGGTCTTTCTAGGTACAATGAGCAGTTCTTC. Drawing the rest from reference TRBV7-9 and TRBJ2-1, the complete variable domain is DTGVSQNPRHKITKRGQNVTFRCDPISEHNRLYWYRQTLGQGPEFLTYFQNEAQLEKSRLLSDRFSAERPKGSFSTLEIQRTEQGDSAMYLCASSQQGLSRYNEQFFGPGTRLTVL.

This clonotype was observed a few times. This sequence joins TRBV7-9 and TRBJ2-3; TRBD2 aligns across 12 bases. V was clipped by 7 bases and J by 6 bases; unmatched bases: 5. This CDR3 spans 14 amino acids. Germline CDR1 reads SEHNR; CDR2 reads FQNEAQ (reference sequence). CDR3 residues: CASTLAGGRDTQYF. The CDR3 nucleotides read TGTGCCAGCACCCTAGCGGGAGGGAGGGATACGCAGTATTTT.

In this sample, this clonotype turned up a few times. The V call is TRBV7-9, the J call TRBJ2-1, with D possibly matching TRBD2 (6 bases). Between the trimmed V and J ends, which lost 1 base and 6 bases, there was a span of 16 bases. In germline, CDR1 is SEHNR, CDR2 FQNEAQ (reference sequence). This CDR3 has 16 residues. In DNA form, the CDR3 reads TGTGCCAGCAGCTTAGAGTTGCGGGGACCCGTCAATGAGCAGTTCTTC. It specifies CASSLELRGPVNEQFF.

The chain is built from TRBV6-1 and TRBJ2-5; 11 nucleotides align to TRBD2. This CDR3 comprises 15 residues. V gave up 6 bases and J gave up 1 base; unmatched junction bases: 4. Germline CDR1 reads MNHNS; CDR2 reads SASEGT. CDR3 sequence: CASSQTSGIQETQYF. In DNA, the CDR3 is TGTGCCAGCAGCCAGACTAGCGGGATCCAAGAGACCCAGTACTTC.

This clonotype was recorded a few times. The chain links TRBV6-5 to TRBJ2-2, with 12 bases aligning to TRBD2. CDR1 MNHEY and CDR2 SVGAGI come from the germline V gene. The CDR3 has 16 amino acids. V was clipped by 4 bases and J by 5 bases; unmatched bases: 5. The CDR3: CASSLRLAGETGELFF. For the CDR3, the DNA is TGTGCCAGCAGTTTAAGACTAGCGGGAGAGACCGGGGAGCTGTTTTTT.

By its share, this clonotype is medium-sized (0.01 to 0.1%). The V call is TRBV15, the J call TRBJ1-5; D is perhaps TRBD1 (5 bases). This CDR3 is built from 15 residues. V was shortened by 0 bases and J by 2 bases, with 8 bases between the two germline ends. Germline CDR1 is LNHNV and CDR2 is YYDKDF (reference sequence). The DNA of the CDR3 is TGTGCCACCAGCAGAGATCAGGGTGGCAATCAGCCCCAGCATTTT. Protein sequence: CATSRDQGGNQPQHF.

The chain employs TRBV20-1 and TRBJ2-7; 7 nucleotides match TRBD1. Germline V lookup: CDR1 DFQATT, CDR2 SNEGSKA (reference sequence). This CDR3 region has 13 residues. After removal of 4 bases from V and 2 bases from J, the junction contained 5 bases not matched to a gene. The CDR3 DNA reads as TGCAGTGCTATCGGACAGGTCACCTACGAGCAGTACTTC. Translating gives CSAIGQVTYEQYF.

V and J are TRBV5-4 and TRBJ1-2; D not certain. V lost 4 bases to trimming and J lost 2 bases, with 9 bases between them. Germline CDR1 SGHNT, CDR2 YYREEE (reference sequence). CDR3 length: 13 amino acids. CDR3 protein: CASSTDGNYGYTF. For the CDR3, the DNA is TGTGCCAGCAGCACGGACGGGAACTATGGCTACACCTTC.

This clonotype has just one count. The chain is built from TRBV28 and TRBJ2-1, with D perhaps being TRBD1 or TRBD2 (5 bases each). Germline CDR1 and CDR2: MDHEN and SYDVKM. Trimming shortened V by 8 bases and J by 5 bases, and 19 bases separated the two germline ends. The CDR3 spans 15 residues. The CDR3 DNA sequence: TGTGCCAGCCTTCGTAGGGGAGCGCTCCACAATGAGCAGTTCTTC. It translates to CASLRRGALHNEQFF.

This chain joins TRBV24-1 and TRBJ2-3; a weak D match, TRBD1 (6 bases). Trimming took 2 bases from V and 4 from J, leaving 12 bases between them. Per the germline V gene, CDR1 is KGHDR and CDR2 is SFDVKD. The CDR3 has 15 residues. CDR3 protein: CATSDWSEGADTQYF. The CDR3 region has the DNA TGTGCCACCAGTGATTGGAGCGAGGGGGCAGATACGCAGTATTTT.

V is TRBV15 and J is TRBJ2-5; D is ambiguous. V lost 5 bases and J 2 bases, leaving 12 bases between the germline ends. Per the germline V gene, CDR1 is LNHNV and CDR2 is YYDKDF (reference sequence). The CDR3 runs 14 residues. The CDR3 coding sequence is TGTGCCACCAGCCCACCTCACCCACAAGAGACCCAGTACTTC. This codes for CATSPPHPQETQYF.

A single count supports this clonotype. The chain has TRBV10-3 and TRBJ2-7; 9 bases align to TRBD2. V lost 3 bases and J lost 5; bases outside the gene matches: 8. The CDR3 has 15 residues. Per the germline V gene, CDR1 is ENHRY and CDR2 is SYGVKD. CDR3 DNA sequence: TGTGCCATCAGTGACCTTAGCGGGAGCTGGGACGAGCAGTACTTC. Translating it yields CAISDLSGSWDEQYF.

The chain is built from TRBV11-2 and TRBJ2-2; TRBD2 matches 10 bases. Germline V gives CDR1 SGHAT, CDR2 FQNNGV. V lost 5 bases, J lost 6 bases, and 3 bases stayed unmatched. The CDR3 runs to 14 residues. CDR3 protein: CASSATSGSGELFF. The CDR3 DNA sequence: TGTGCCAGCAGCGCGACTAGCGGGTCCGGGGAGCTGTTTTTT.

This clonotype has a handful of counts. The chain links TRBV27 to TRBJ1-2; D not resolved. The CDR3 has 11 residues. Germline V gene data show CDR1 as MNHEY and CDR2 as SMNVEV (reference sequence). Trimming left V 7 bases short and J 3 bases short, with 6 bases between. CDR3 sequence reads: CASKDYYGYTF. The CDR3, as DNA: TGTGCCAGCAAGGATTACTATGGCTACACCTTC.

The rearrangement uses TRBV7-2 and TRBJ2-1, with TRBD1 matching over 11 bases. The CDR3 runs to 15 residues. The V segment lost 5 bases and the J segment 4 bases; nucleotides outside the gene matches: 4. Germline values: CDR1 SGHTA, CDR2 FQGNSA. CDR3 sequence: CASSPGTGGYNEQFF. Written as DNA, the CDR3 is TGTGCCAGCAGCCCCGGGACAGGGGGATACAATGAGCAGTTCTTC.

This clonotype was seen once. The chain carries TRBV7-3 and TRBJ2-7, with D maybe TRBD2 (6 bases). Germline loops: CDR1 SGHTA, CDR2 FQGTGA. Trimming removed 4 bases from V and 3 bases from J, with 10 bases in between. This CDR3 contains 13 residues. DNA for the CDR3: TGTGCCAGCAGCTACGCCGGGGGCTACGAGCAGTACTTC. This gives the protein CASSYAGGYEQYF.